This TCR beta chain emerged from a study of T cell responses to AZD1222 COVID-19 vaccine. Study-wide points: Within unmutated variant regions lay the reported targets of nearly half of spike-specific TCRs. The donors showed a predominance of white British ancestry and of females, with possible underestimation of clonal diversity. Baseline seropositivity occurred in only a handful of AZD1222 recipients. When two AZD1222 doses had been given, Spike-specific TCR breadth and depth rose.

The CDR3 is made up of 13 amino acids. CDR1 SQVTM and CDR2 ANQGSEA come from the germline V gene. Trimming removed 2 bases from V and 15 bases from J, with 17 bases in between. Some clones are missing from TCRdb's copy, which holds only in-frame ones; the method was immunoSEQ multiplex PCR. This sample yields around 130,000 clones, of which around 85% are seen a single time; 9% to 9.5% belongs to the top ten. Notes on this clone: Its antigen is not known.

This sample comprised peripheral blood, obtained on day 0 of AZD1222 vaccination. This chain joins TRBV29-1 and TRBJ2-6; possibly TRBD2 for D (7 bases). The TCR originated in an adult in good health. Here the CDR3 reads CSVESRGALDLTF. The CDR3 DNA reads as TGCAGCGTTGAATCCCGGGGGGCCCTAGACCTGACTTTC.